This is a list of T cell receptor beta chains from one sample in a study of blood T cell repertoires in COVID-19. Using immunoSEQ multiplex PCR, the repertoire was profiled, and TCRdb retains in-frame clones only, with some absent. The table has 15,000 to 16,000 clones, over 75% seen once. Sequenced: peripheral blood. The receptors were sampled from a man aged 70-80 years in a cohort sampled during active COVID-19. The CDR3 runs from the conserved cysteine through the conserved F or W. D genes are given only for firm matches. Only part of the rows carry a size: once, few, many, or a class if the clone is expanded.

clone size	V gene	D gene	J gene	CDR3 DNA	CDR3 protein
-	TRBV29-1	-	TRBJ2-5	TGCAGCGTTGAAGAGGGCAATCGGGAGACCCAGTACTTC	CSVEEGNRETQYF
-	TRBV27	TRBD1	TRBJ1-5	TGTGCCAGCAGTTCCGGGACAGGGGGTCGGAATCAGCCCCAGCATTTT	CASSSGTGGRNQPQHF
-	TRBV5-5	TRBD1	TRBJ2-7	TGTGCCAGCAGCCAAAAGGACAGGGTGAGGGAGCAGTACTTC	CASSQKDRVREQYF
few	TRBV6-5	-	TRBJ1-1	TGTGCCAGCAGTTACTCGAGTGCTGGCGGAGCTTTCTTT	CASSYSSAGGAFF
-	TRBV3-1/TRBV3-2	TRBD2	TRBJ2-7	TGTGCCAGCACCGTGACTAGCGGGAGAGGAATCTACGAGCAGTACTTC	CASTVTSGRGIYEQYF
-	TRBV6-5	TRBD1	TRBJ2-7	TGTGCCAGCAGTTCGGGACAGTTCTACGAGCAGTACTTC	CASSSGQFYEQYF
-	TRBV4-1	TRBD1	TRBJ2-7	TGCGCCAGCAGCCAGCTACAGGGGTCCTACGAGCAGTACTTC	CASSQLQGSYEQYF
-	TRBV7-2	TRBD2	TRBJ2-1	TGTGCCAGCAGCTCTAGCGGGAGAAGCGGCTATGAGCAGTTCTTC	CASSSSGRSGYEQFF
-	TRBV6-1	TRBD2	TRBJ2-1	TGTGCCAGCAGTGAAGCGGCGGGAGGGGGGTACAATGAGCAGTTCTTC	CASSEAAGGGYNEQFF
-	TRBV7-2	-	TRBJ2-2	TGTGCCAGCAGCTCCTACAGACATACCGGGGAGCTGTTTTTT	CASSSYRHTGELFF
-	TRBV3-1/TRBV3-2	-	TRBJ2-7	TGTGCCAGCAGCCAAGATGAGGATAGCGTCTCGGTGCAGTACTTC	CASSQDEDSVSVQYF
-	TRBV24-1	TRBD1	TRBJ2-2	TGTGCCACCAGTGACCCCGGGACAGGGGGTACCGGGGAGCTGTTTTTT	CATSDPGTGGTGELFF
-	TRBV30	TRBD1	TRBJ2-7	TGTGCCTGGAGCCCACCTTGGACAGGAGACTACGAGCAGTACTTC	CAWSPPWTGDYEQYF
-	TRBV11-2	-	TRBJ2-3	TGTGCCAGCAGCTTACCTAGCAACGCAGATACGCAGTATTTT	CASSLPSNADTQYF
-	TRBV4-2	-	TRBJ2-5	TGTGCCAGCAGCCAAGAAGAAGAGCGAGAGACCCAGTACTTC	CASSQEEERETQYF
-	TRBV7-2	TRBD1	TRBJ2-1	TGTGCCAGCAGCCTCCATTACAGGGGGAATGAGCAGTTCTTC	CASSLHYRGNEQFF
few	TRBV9	-	TRBJ1-5	TGTGCCAGCAGCGTCGAGGGCAGAGCACATCAGCCCCAGCATTTT	CASSVEGRAHQPQHF
once	TRBV5-4	TRBD1	TRBJ1-1	TGTGCCAGCAGCCTAGCAGGGGGCCGAGAAGCTTTCTTT	CASSLAGGREAFF
-	TRBV29-1	TRBD1	TRBJ1-1	TGCAGCGCCCTCGGAGGGACAGATGAAGCTTTCTTT	CSALGGTDEAFF
-	TRBV19	-	TRBJ2-1	TGTGCCAGTAGTCTTCGGCGGGGCGGTAACAATGAGCAGTTCTTC	CASSLRRGGNNEQFF
few	TRBV7-3	TRBD2	TRBJ2-7	TGTGCCAGCAGCTTGAGGAGCGGGAGAAGCTACGAGCAGTACTTC	CASSLRSGRSYEQYF
-	TRBV2	-	TRBJ2-2	TGTGCCAGCAGTAGAGATTTGGCGAACACCGGGGAGCTGTTTTTT	CASSRDLANTGELFF
-	TRBV3-1/TRBV3-2	-	TRBJ2-4	TGTGCCAGCAGCCTAGCGGCCAAAAACATTCAGTACTTC	CASSLAAKNIQYF
-	TRBV7-7	TRBD1	TRBJ2-5	TGTGCCAGCAGCCCGGGGACAGGGGGGCAAGAGACCCAGTACTTC	CASSPGTGGQETQYF
-	TRBV9	-	TRBJ2-2	TGTGCCAGCAGCGTAGAGCTACCGCCGAACACCGGGGAGCTGTTTTTT	CASSVELPPNTGELFF
-	TRBV6-5	TRBD1	TRBJ2-1	TGTGCCAGCACCCCCAGGGACAGACAGCAGTTCTTC	CASTPRDRQQFF